Shown below are 19 T cell receptor beta chains from a single sample sequenced in a study of PD-1 blockade in classical Hodgkin lymphoma. TCRdb's table, derived via immunoSEQ multiplex PCR, lists solely in-frame clones and lacks some. The sample lists around 30,000 clones, around 80% seen once, with 0.62% in the top ten. Time point indicated: cycle 4 day 1 (C4D1), after six to seven weeks of nivolumab. Following autologous stem cell transplantation, relapse occurred in every patient, and exposure to brentuximab vedotin varied. By magnetic negative selection, CD4+ T cells were purified from thawed PBMCs. Here the sequenced sample was CD4+ T cells from blood, taken before the fourth cycle of nivolumab. These receptors were obtained from a human donor with classical Hodgkin lymphoma.

This chain connects TRBV28 to TRBJ1-2, with D unresolved. This CDR3 has 13 residues. V was cut by 5 bases and J by 3 bases, with 10 bases left in between. The germline gives CDR1 MDHEN, CDR2 SYDVKM. The CDR3 reads CASSPPGYYGYTF. The CDR3 nucleotides read TGTGCCAGCAGTCCTCCGGGGTACTATGGCTACACCTTC.

The CDR3 region is CASSADRGLYNEQFF. In DNA, the CDR3 is TGTGCCAGCAGCGCCGACAGGGGGCTTTACAATGAGCAGTTCTTC. This rearrangement joins TRBV7-2 to TRBJ2-1; 10 bases map to TRBD1. The J segment lost 4 bases and the V segment lost 5 bases, leaving 5 bases of the junction unmatched. Germline CDR1 is SGHTA and CDR2 is FQGNSA. This CDR3 spans 15 amino acids. The complete variable domain, with remaining parts taken from reference TRBV7-2 and TRBJ2-1, reads GAGVSQSPSNKVTEKGKDVELRCDPISGHTALYWYRQSLGQGLEFLIYFQGNSAPDKSGLPSDRFSAERTGGSVSTLTIQRTQQEDSAVYLCASSADRGLYNEQFFGPGTRLTVL.

Here the CDR3 reads CASSGGGGSHEKLFF. Here the CDR3 DNA reads TGTGCCAGCAGCGGTGGAGGGGGAAGTCATGAAAAACTGTTTTTT. J is TRBJ1-4 and V is TRBV5-6; tentative D call: TRBD1 (6 bases). Trimming pared 4 bases from V and 6 bases from J, leaving 16 bases between. This CDR3 contains 15 residues. Germline CDR1 SGHDT, CDR2 YYEEEE.

In nucleotides, the CDR3 is TGCGCCAGCAGCCCCCCCGGGGGTAGGTTGACAGATACGCAGTATTTT. Translated, it gives CASSPPGGRLTDTQYF. This chain links TRBV5-1 with TRBJ2-3, with a weak D call TRBD2 (6 bases). The CDR3 runs to 16 residues. V was clipped by 4 bases and J by 3 bases, with 18 bases between them. Germline CDR1 SGHRS, CDR2 YFSETQ.

The chain joins TRBV14 to TRBJ2-2; weak D call: TRBD2 (5 bases). In germline, CDR1 is SGHDN, CDR2 FVKESK. This CDR3 spans 14 amino acids. The germline V and J ends were trimmed by 4 bases and 1 base, with 7 bases remaining between them. The CDR3 sequence: CASSPGRNTGELFF. The CDR3 coding sequence is TGTGCCAGCAGCCCGGGAAGGAACACCGGGGAGCTGTTTTTT.

This chain uses TRBV5-1 with TRBJ2-1; the match to TRBD2 covers 8 bases. V shed 3 bases and J 6 bases; nucleotides not matched to a gene: 8. This CDR3 has 15 amino acids. The germline CDR1 and CDR2 sequences are SGHRS and YFSETQ. The DNA for the CDR3 is TGCGCCAGCAGCTATGCGGGAGGACCCGGCAATGAGCAGTTCTTC. Translating it yields CASSYAGGPGNEQFF.

The chain is built from TRBV2 and TRBJ1-2; no firm D call. Between the trimmed V and J ends, which lost 10 bases and 4 bases, there was a span of 16 bases. The length of the CDR3 is 13 residues. From germline, CDR1 is SNHLY and CDR2 FYNNEI. The CDR3 DNA follows: TGTGCCACTTCCCCCGACGGGCCCTATGGCTACACCTTC. Translating gives CATSPDGPYGYTF.

The chain couples TRBV5-4 to TRBJ1-6; 9 bases line up with TRBD1. With 3 bases clipped from V and 0 bases from J, the junction kept 4 bases outside the gene matches. Germline V lookup: CDR1 SGHNT, CDR2 YYREEE (reference sequence). The CDR3 covers 17 residues. Here the CDR3 reads CASSSTGGGSYNSPLHF. DNA for the CDR3: TGTGCCAGCAGCTCTACAGGGGGCGGCTCCTATAATTCACCCCTCCACTTT.

The chain has TRBV7-9 and TRBJ2-3; D unresolved. This CDR3 has 11 residues. Germline V gene lookup returns CDR1 SEHNR and CDR2 FQNEAQ (reference sequence). Trimming left V 5 bases short and J 6 bases short, with 6 bases between. CDR3 nucleotides: TGTGCCAGCAGCATAACGGATACGCAGTATTTT. Its protein product is CASSITDTQYF.

V and J are TRBV18 and TRBJ1-5; D gene unclear. Trimming shortened V by 5 bases and J by 2 bases, and 10 bases separated the two germline ends. Looked up from germline, CDR1 is KGHSH and CDR2 is LQKENI. This CDR3 region has 14 residues. The CDR3: CASSNTAGNQPQHF. The CDR3 DNA follows: TGTGCCAGCTCAAATACGGCAGGCAATCAGCCCCAGCATTTT.

This clone was recorded a few times. Here the CDR3 DNA reads TGTGCCAGCTGGGGCAGGGAGAATAGGGATGAGCAGTTCTTC. Its protein product is CASWGRENRDEQFF. The chain has TRBV6-1 and TRBJ2-1; D may match TRBD1 or TRBD2 (5 bases each). The CDR3 length is 14 residues. Germline-derived CDR1 and CDR2 are MNHNS and SASEGT. The V gene lost 8 bases and the J gene lost 8 bases, with 19 bases spanning the gap.

This clone was observed a single time. This chain uses TRBV29-1 with TRBJ2-1; D gene uncertain. The CDR3 is 10 residues long. Germline V gene sequence: CDR1 SQVTM, CDR2 ANQGSEA. V shed 7 bases and J shed 6 bases, with 7 bases lying between them. CDR3 protein: CSGQVNEQFF. The CDR3 DNA is TGCAGCGGACAAGTCAATGAGCAGTTCTTC.

The chain is built from TRBV5-1 and TRBJ1-1; TRBD1 matches at 12 bases. The ends lost 0 bases at V and 4 bases at J; junction bases unmatched: 1. This CDR3 comprises 15 residues. Germline CDR1 reads SGHRS; CDR2 reads YFSETQ. The CDR3 region is CASSLGDRGLTEAFF. The DNA of the CDR3 is TGCGCCAGCAGCTTGGGGGACAGGGGGCTCACTGAAGCTTTCTTT.

This sequence joins TRBV7-8 and TRBJ1-1; D possibly corresponds to TRBD1 (5 bases). Germline V lookup: CDR1 SGHVS, CDR2 FQNEAQ. V was cut by 1 base and J by 4 bases, with 13 bases left in between. This CDR3 has 15 amino acids. The CDR3 coding sequence is TGTGCCAGCAGCTTAGTATGGGGGGGAGGCACTGAAGCTTTCTTT. Amino acids: CASSLVWGGGTEAFF.

This rearrangement joins TRBV4-1 to TRBJ1-4; D gene ambiguous. Per the germline V gene, CDR1 is MGHRA and CDR2 is YSYEKL. The CDR3 is 17 residues long. The V end was cut by 0 bases, the J end by 7 bases, with 18 bases between. The CDR3 region has the DNA TGCGCCAGCAGCCAAGATGTGAATGCGGCCGGGGTTGAAAAACTGTTTTTT. It yields the protein CASSQDVNAAGVEKLFF.

The V and J genes are TRBV6-5 and TRBJ1-1; D remains ambiguous. The CDR3 totals 16 residues. The ends were cut back, 0 bases at V and 1 base at J, with 12 bases in the middle. Germline V gene data show CDR1 as MNHEY and CDR2 as SVGAGI. The CDR3 sequence is CASSYSTFSENTEAFF. The DNA for the CDR3 is TGTGCCAGCAGTTACTCGACCTTCTCTGAGAACACTGAAGCTTTCTTT.

The chain recombines TRBV5-1 with TRBJ1-4; a possible D gene is TRBD1 (6 bases). V was trimmed by 0 bases and J by 8 bases, leaving 14 bases between them. Per the germline V gene, CDR1 is SGHRS and CDR2 is YFSETQ. The CDR3 is made up of 15 amino acids. In DNA, the CDR3 is TGCGCCAGCAGCTTGGCCTCAGGGGAAAGCGAAAAACTGTTTTTT. Encoded protein: CASSLASGESEKLFF.

This sequence joins TRBV4-1 and TRBJ2-4; TRBD2 agrees at 13 bases. The CDR3 sequence is 15 residues long. V shed 1 base, J shed 7 bases, and the junction held 1 base outside the gene matches. Germline V gives CDR1 MGHRA, CDR2 YSYEKL. CDR3 DNA: TGCGCCAGCAGCCAAGTGACTAGCGGGGGGAACATTCAGTACTTC. Translation gives CASSQVTSGGNIQYF.

The chain links TRBV30 to TRBJ2-6; 9 nucleotides line up with TRBD1. J lost 0 bases, V lost 0 bases, and 6 bases had no gene match. The CDR3 runs to 18 residues. Germline V gene sequence: CDR1 GTSNPN, CDR2 SVGIG (reference sequence). The CDR3 nucleotides are TGTGCCTGGAGTGTTGAGGACAGGGGTCCCTCTGGGGCCAACGTCCTGACTTTC. It codes for CAWSVEDRGPSGANVLTF.